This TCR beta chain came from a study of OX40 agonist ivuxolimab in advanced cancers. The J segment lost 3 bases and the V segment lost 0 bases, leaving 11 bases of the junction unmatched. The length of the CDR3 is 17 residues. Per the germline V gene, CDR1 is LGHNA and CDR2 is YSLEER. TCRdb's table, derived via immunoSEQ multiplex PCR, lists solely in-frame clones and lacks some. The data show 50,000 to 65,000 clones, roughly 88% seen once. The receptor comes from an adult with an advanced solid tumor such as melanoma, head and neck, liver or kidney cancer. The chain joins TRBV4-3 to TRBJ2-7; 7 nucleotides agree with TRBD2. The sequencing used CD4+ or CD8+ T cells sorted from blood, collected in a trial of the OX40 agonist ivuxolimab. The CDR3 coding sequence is TGCGCCAGCAGCCAAGATCTGGGAGGGGCCGACTTCTACGAGCAGTACTTC. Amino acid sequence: CASSQDLGGADFYEQYF.